These 9 T cell receptor beta chains share one sample of origin, sequenced in a study of cytomegalovirus exposure and HLA in healthy donors. The PCR made use of 60 Vbeta and 13 Jbeta primers. This table comes from immunoSEQ multiplex PCR, and its TCRdb copy is limited to in-frame clones, with some not included. Found here are 95,000 to 150,000 clones, over 50% of them singletons; the top ten hold roughly 8.6%. Sequencing was done on a sample of PBMCs. The source of these receptors is a woman aged 40 to 50 in good health and CMV-seropositive.

This sequence joins TRBV11-3 and TRBJ1-6; weak D call: TRBD1 (6 bases). V was shortened by 3 bases and J by 6 bases, with 9 bases between the two germline ends. This CDR3 contains 14 residues. CDR1 and CDR2 from the germline V gene are SGHNT and YENEEA. The CDR3 coding sequence is TGTGCCAGCAGCTTCGGGGGGCTTAATTCACCCCTCCACTTT. It yields the protein CASSFGGLNSPLHF.

The CDR3 coding sequence is TGTGCCAGCAGCCCCATCTTTCGGGAGCAGTACTTC. This translates into CASSPIFREQYF. This chain connects TRBV6-1 to TRBJ2-7; D ambiguous. This CDR3 has 12 residues. V was clipped by 6 bases and J by 7 bases, with 13 bases between them. The V gene's germline CDR1 is MNHNS and CDR2 SASEGT.

The rearrangement links TRBV10-1 to TRBJ2-7; 7 bases align to TRBD1. The CDR3 contains 15 residues. V dropped 0 bases and J dropped 4; count of bases not matched to a gene: 6. Germline-derived CDR1 and CDR2 are WNHNN and SYGVQD (reference sequence). The CDR3 bases are TGCGCCAGCAGTGAGTCAGGGGGCCCCTCTTACGAGCAGTACTTC. Residues: CASSESGGPSYEQYF.

This clone turned up a few times. V usage is TRBV6-5 and J usage is TRBJ2-7, with 8 bases aligning to TRBD1. CDR1 and CDR2 from the germline V gene are MNHEY and SVGAGI. After removal of 5 bases from V and 4 bases from J, the junction contained 7 bases not matched to a gene. This CDR3 is 14 amino acids long. The CDR3, as DNA: TGTGCCAGCAGTGAAGGGACAGGCCGATACGAGCAGTACTTC. Translating it yields CASSEGTGRYEQYF.

The V call is TRBV11-3, the J call TRBJ2-6; possible D gene TRBD2, 6 bases. V was clipped by 1 base and J by 2 bases, with 12 bases between them. Germline CDR1 is SGHNT and CDR2 is YENEEA. The CDR3 totals 17 residues. CDR3 sequence (DNA): TGTGCCAGCAGCTTAGGGCAGGGACTCACTGGGGCCAACGTCCTGACTTTC. Translating it yields CASSLGQGLTGANVLTF.

The V and J genes are TRBV9 and TRBJ2-7, with D possibly TRBD2 on 6 matching bases. The CDR3 runs 15 residues. Germline V gives CDR1 SGDLS, CDR2 YYNGEE. The V end was cut by 3 bases, the J end by 3 bases, with 16 bases between. The DNA of the CDR3 is TGTGCCAGCAGCGAGAGTGCGGGGACGAGCTACGAGCAGTACTTC. Translating gives CASSESAGTSYEQYF.

The rearrangement uses TRBV5-1 and TRBJ2-5; D uncertain. The V gene's germline CDR1 is SGHRS and CDR2 YFSETQ. The length of the CDR3 is 11 residues. V was trimmed by 5 bases and J by 4 bases, leaving 6 bases between them. CDR3 DNA sequence: TGCGCCAGCAGACTCCTAGAGACCCAGTACTTC. Protein product: CASRLLETQYF. The whole variable domain, remainder taken from reference TRBV5-1 and TRBJ2-5, is KAGVTQTPRYLIKTRGQQVTLSCSPISGHRSVSWYQQTPGQGLQFLFEYFSETQRNKGNFPGRFSGRQFSNSRSEMNVSTLELGDSALYLCASRLLETQYFGPGTRLLVL.

This chain joins TRBV5-1 and TRBJ2-1; D call uncertain. V lost 0 bases and J 3 bases, leaving 4 bases between the germline ends. CDR3 length: 13 residues. CDR1 is SGHRS and CDR2 is YFSETQ in the germline V gene. This CDR3 is CASSLDYYNEQFF. CDR3 bases: TGCGCCAGCAGCTTGGACTACTACAATGAGCAGTTCTTC.

The J gene is TRBJ1-4, the V gene TRBV5-1; TRBD1 matches at 10 bases. The CDR3 totals 16 residues. V dropped 4 bases and J dropped 7; count of bases not matched to a gene: 10. The V gene's germline CDR1 is SGHRS and CDR2 YFSETQ. In DNA form, the CDR3 reads TGCGCCAGCAGCGACCGACAGGGGGCGGTCAGTGAAAAACTGTTTTTT. This gives the protein CASSDRQGAVSEKLFF.